This TCR beta chain was retrieved from a study of shared clonotypes between healthy human individuals. Into CD45RA+ naive and CD45RA-negative memory subsets, the CD4+ cells were split. The CDR3 is made up of 13 amino acids. V shed 5 bases and J shed 2 bases, with 10 bases lying between them. Per germline, CDR1 LNHDA and CDR2 SQIVND (reference sequence). Assay: immunoSEQ multiplex PCR; the TCRdb copy retains only in-frame clones and omits some. The sample lists approximately 1.5 million clones; approximately 98.5% were seen once. The origin of this receptor is a man aged 25 to 40 in good health. The chain is built from TRBV19 and TRBJ2-7; a possible D gene is TRBD2 (6 bases). What was sequenced was naive CD4+ T cells sorted from blood. The subset: CD45RA+ positively selected. As DNA, the CDR3 is TGTGCCAGTAGTTTCCGGGAGACCTACGAGCAGTACTTC. This codes for CASSFRETYEQYF.